The next 14 T cell receptor beta chains were all read from a single sample in a study of blood T cells in healthy people across ages. For the second PCR, which ran for about 7 to 12 cycles, a sample-barcoded 5' primer and a J-beta primer mix were used. TCRdb re-called the 5' RACE reads with MiXCR, one entry per CDR3 protein. The data contain hundreds of thousands of distinct CDR3 sequences, about 30% of them seen just once; the ten biggest clones take up roughly a sixth. The sample consisted of blood. The receptors shown here come from a woman at least 80 years old in good health.

V and J are TRBV12-3 or TRBV12-4 and TRBJ2-1; TRBD2 matches at 13 bases. V shed 6 bases and J 13 bases; nucleotides not matched to a gene: 6. The CDR3 runs 13 residues. CDR3 sequence: CASSLLAGGIQFF. The CDR3 nucleotides read TGTGCCAGCAGCCTACTAGCGGGGGGGATACAGTTCTTC.

This clonotype was counted ten times or more. CDR3 residues: CAWSVILSGGSYNEQFF. In nucleotides, the CDR3 is TGTGCCTGGAGTGTTATCCTTAGCGGGGGGTCCTACAATGAGCAGTTCTTC. The V call is TRBV30, the J call TRBJ2-1; 10 nucleotides agree with TRBD2. Per the germline V gene, CDR1 is GTSNPN and CDR2 is SVGIG (reference sequence). V dropped 0 bases and J dropped 1; count of bases not matched to a gene: 6. The CDR3 length is 17 residues.

This clonotype was seen repeatedly, ten times or more. The V call is TRBV20-1, the J call TRBJ2-4, with D possibly TRBD2 on 7 matching bases. Germline loops: CDR1 DFQATT, CDR2 SNEGSKA (reference sequence). The CDR3 has 14 amino acids. V lost 6 bases and J 0 bases, leaving 12 bases between the germline ends. Written as DNA, the CDR3 is TGCAGTGCAGGGGGAGGGCTAGCCAAAAACATTCAGTACTTC. It translates to CSAGGGLAKNIQYF.

This clonotype was counted a few times. V is TRBV3-1 and J is TRBJ2-7; 11 bases line up with TRBD1. The DNA matches TRBJ2-5 better at its end, which makes the J call doubtful. CDR3 length: 15 amino acids. CDR1 and CDR2 (germline): LGHDT, YNNKEL (reference sequence). In DNA form, the CDR3 reads TGTGCCAGCAGCCCGGGACAGGGGGGCTCTGAGACCCAGTACTTC. It yields the protein CASSPGQGGSETQYF.

This clonotype was counted only a few times. The V gene is TRBV15, the J gene TRBJ1-4, with 7 bases lining up with TRBD1. CDR3 length: 13 amino acids. The germline gives CDR1 LNHNV, CDR2 YYDKDF (reference sequence). The V gene end was trimmed by 8 bases and the J gene end by 8 bases; junction bases not matched to a gene: 8. CDR3 in amino acids: CATLRDRGEKLFF. CDR3 nucleotides: TGTGCCACCCTTAGGGACAGAGGGGAAAAACTGTTTTTT.

This chain joins TRBV12-3 or TRBV12-4 and TRBJ1-6; 10 nucleotides line up with TRBD1. The CDR3 totals 16 residues. J gave up 12 bases and V 6 bases, and 14 bases lay outside the gene matches. The CDR3 DNA reads as TGTGCCAGCAGCCCAGGCGCCGGACAGGGGGGAGTACCCCTCCACTTT. This sequence encodes CASSPGAGQGGVPLHF.

This clonotype was seen at least ten times. The gene calls are TRBV5-5 and TRBJ2-5; 7 nucleotides match TRBD1. Germline V gene data show CDR1 as SGHKS and CDR2 as YYEKEE (reference sequence). With V trimmed by 1 base and J by 6 bases, 9 bases remained unmatched. This CDR3 comprises 15 residues. CDR3 in amino acids: CASSLLKGAGKTQYF. CDR3 coding DNA: TGTGCCAGCAGCTTGTTGAAGGGGGCTGGGAAGACCCAGTACTTC.

The gene calls are TRBV9 and TRBJ2-7; a possible D gene is TRBD1 (5 bases). The CDR3 is 14 amino acids. CDR1 is SGDLS, CDR2 YYNGEE, per germline. Trimming stripped 0 bases from V and 6 bases from J, with 13 bases between. The chain's CDR3 is CASSVVGGASEQYF. DNA for the CDR3: TGTGCCAGCAGCGTAGTGGGTGGGGCCTCCGAGCAGTACTTC. Together with reference TRBV9 and TRBJ2-7, the CDR3 gives the full variable domain: DSGVTQTPKHLITATGQRVTLRCSPRSGDLSVYWYQQSLDQGLQFLIQYYNGEERAKGNILERFSAQQFPDLHSELNLSSLELGDSALYFCASSVVGGASEQYFGPGTRLTVT.

This clonotype came up many times. The V gene is TRBV28, the J gene TRBJ1-2; D call uncertain. V was shortened by 4 bases and J by 5 bases, with 17 bases between the two germline ends. The CDR3 totals 15 residues. Germline V gives CDR1 MDHEN, CDR2 SYDVKM. The CDR3 DNA reads TGTGCCAGCAGTTCCCCGGACTCTTGGAGATATGGCTACACCTTC. Protein sequence: CASSSPDSWRYGYTF.

This clonotype was seen repeatedly, ten times or more. The gene calls are TRBV7-2 and TRBJ2-7; the match to TRBD1 covers 7 bases. The CDR3 sequence is 13 residues long. Germline CDR1 SGHTA, CDR2 FQGNSA. With V trimmed by 4 bases and J by 2 bases, 2 bases remained unmatched. This CDR3 is CASSSQGAYEQYF. The CDR3 DNA sequence: TGTGCCAGCAGCTCCCAGGGGGCCTACGAGCAGTACTTC.

Only a few counts were recorded for this clonotype. V and J are TRBV4-2 and TRBJ1-5; TRBD1 is a possible D gene (5 bases). The germline V gene has CDR1 LGHNA and CDR2 YNFKEQ. The CDR3 totals 17 residues. Trimming cost V 0 bases and J 2 bases, with 14 bases left between them. In nucleotides, the CDR3 is TGTGCCAGCAGCCAAGATGGGCCAGGGAAAGGCAATCAGCCCCAGCATTTT. Its translation is CASSQDGPGKGNQPQHF.

The chain recombines TRBV10-2 with TRBJ2-5; TRBD1 is a possible D gene (5 bases). V was clipped by 6 bases and J by 9 bases, with 20 bases between them. The germline V gene has CDR1 WSHSY and CDR2 SAAADI. The CDR3 has 14 residues. CDR3 loop: CASRPQGQERPQYF. For the CDR3, the DNA is TGCGCCAGCAGGCCCCAGGGCCAAGAGAGGCCCCAGTACTTC.

CDR3 DNA: TGTGCCAGCAGCGTAGGCGGATCCAATGCCTACGAGCAGTACTTC. Translating it yields CASSVGGSNAYEQYF. V gene TRBV9 combines with J gene TRBJ2-4, with no clear D. The J call may not be correct, given that the DNA end is closer to TRBJ2-7. The CDR3 is 15 residues long. The germline V gene has CDR1 SGDLS and CDR2 YYNGEE.

The table lists this clonotype with many counts. V is TRBV20-1 and J is TRBJ2-1; 7 bases map to TRBD1. The V and J ends lost 6 bases and 5 bases, in that order; junction bases with no gene match: 7. This CDR3 comprises 13 residues. CDR1 is DFQATT and CDR2 is SNEGSKA in the germline V gene (reference sequence). The DNA for the CDR3 is TGCAGTGCGGATGGGACAGTAAACAATGAGCAGTTCTTC. It specifies CSADGTVNNEQFF.